This is a list of T cell receptor beta chains from one sample in a study of OX40 agonist ivuxolimab in advanced cancers. Measured with immunoSEQ multiplex PCR; TCRdb has only the in-frame clones, and not every one. Altogether tens of thousands of clones are present, roughly 80% being singletons, with the ten largest covering 0.42%. Sequences were derived from CD4+ or CD8+ T cells sorted from blood, sampled in a trial of the OX40 agonist ivuxolimab. These receptors came from an adult with an advanced solid tumor such as melanoma, head and neck, liver or kidney cancer. CDR3s include the opening cysteine and the closing phenylalanine or tryptophan. The D gene is left open where the match is weak. Some rows mark clone size as missing; the rest say once, few, many or name a class of expanded clone.

size: -; D: -; J: TRBJ1-4; V: TRBV2; DNA: TGTGCCAGCAGTGAAGCGCTTCGGGTTGTTGAAAAACTGTTTTTT; CDR3: CASSEALRVVEKLFF
size: -; D: -; J: TRBJ2-2; V: TRBV5-3; DNA: TGTGCCAGAAGCCAAAGTGGGGCGAGTTGTGGAAGCACCGGGGAGCTGTTTTTT; CDR3: CARSQSGASCGSTGELFF
size: -; D: TRBD1; J: TRBJ1-2; V: TRBV2; DNA: TGTGCCAGCCGATACAGGGGAGGGTCCTATGGCTACACCTTC; CDR3: CASRYRGGSYGYTF
size: once; D: TRBD1; J: TRBJ2-7; V: TRBV30; DNA: TGTGCCTGTAGACAGGGGAGCTCCTACGAGCAGTACTTC; CDR3: CACRQGSSYEQYF
size: -; D: -; J: TRBJ2-4; V: TRBV19; DNA: TGTGCCAGTAGTATGAACGGGGACGGAAAAAACATTCAGTACTTC; CDR3: CASSMNGDGKNIQYF
size: once; D: TRBD1; J: TRBJ1-1; V: TRBV2; DNA: TGTGCCAGCAGTAGACAGGGAATTGGGACTGAAGCTTTCTTT; CDR3: CASSRQGIGTEAFF
size: -; D: -; J: TRBJ1-3; V: TRBV2; DNA: TGTGCCAGCAGTGCAAGGGGAACTGGAAACACCATATATTTT; CDR3: CASSARGTGNTIYF
size: -; D: TRBD1; J: TRBJ1-5; V: TRBV5-5; DNA: TGTGCCAGCAGCTTGGATTACAGGGGAATACAGCCCCAGCATTTT; CDR3: CASSLDYRGIQPQHF
size: -; D: TRBD1; J: TRBJ1-2; V: TRBV14; DNA: TGTGCCAGCAGCCGAGGACAGGGAGGATATGGCTACACCTTC; CDR3: CASSRGQGGYGYTF
size: -; D: -; J: TRBJ2-2; V: TRBV25-1; DNA: TGTGCCAGCAGTGAATACGGCGGGGAGCTGTTTTTT; CDR3: CASSEYGGELFF
size: -; D: -; J: TRBJ2-3; V: TRBV7-9; DNA: TGTGCCGGAGGGCCCCCAACAAATACGCAGTATTTT; CDR3: CAGGPPTNTQYF
size: few; D: TRBD1; J: TRBJ1-2; V: TRBV6-1; DNA: TGTGCCAGCAGTGGCGGGACAGGTGGTTATGGCTACACCTTC; CDR3: CASSGGTGGYGYTF
size: once; D: TRBD1; J: TRBJ1-4; V: TRBV10-2; DNA: TGCGCCAGCAGCAGGGACAGGGTTGATGAAAAACTGTTTTTT; CDR3: CASSRDRVDEKLFF
size: few; D: -; J: TRBJ1-2; V: TRBV6-1; DNA: TGTGCCAGCGGCCCAGGAGGGGGACGTGGTTATGGCTACACCTTC; CDR3: CASGPGGGRGYGYTF
size: -; D: -; J: TRBJ1-1; V: TRBV4-1; DNA: TGCGCCAGCAGCCTAAGAGGCGCAGAGAGGAACACTGAAGCTTTCTTT; CDR3: CASSLRGAERNTEAFF
size: -; D: -; J: TRBJ1-2; V: TRBV5-1; DNA: TGCGCCAGCAGCTTGGACGCCGGGACATCTGGCTACACCTTC; CDR3: CASSLDAGTSGYTF
size: -; D: -; J: TRBJ1-1; V: TRBV20-1; DNA: TGCAGTGCTAAGTTAGACGATTTT; CDR3: CSAKLDDF
size: -; D: -; J: TRBJ1-2; V: TRBV5-4; DNA: TGTGCCAGCACCACCACCAGCGCCTACTATGGCTACACCTTC; CDR3: CASTTTSAYYGYTF
size: -; D: -; J: TRBJ2-7; V: TRBV11-3; DNA: TGTGCCAGCAGCCGCTTGGGTGCCTACGAGCAGTACTTC; CDR3: CASSRLGAYEQYF
size: -; D: -; J: TRBJ1-1; V: TRBV4-1; DNA: TGCGCCAGCAGCCAAGATACCCGGGGGTACACTGAAGCTTTCTTT; CDR3: CASSQDTRGYTEAFF
size: -; D: TRBD1; J: TRBJ1-2; V: TRBV18; DNA: TGTGCCAGCTCACCAGGGACAGCCTCCTATGGCTACACCTTC; CDR3: CASSPGTASYGYTF
size: once; D: -; J: TRBJ1-1; V: TRBV28; DNA: TGTGCCAGCATAGGAACATGGGGAACTGAAGCTTTCTTT; CDR3: CASIGTWGTEAFF
size: -; D: TRBD2; J: TRBJ2-5; V: TRBV5-4; DNA: TGTGCCAGCAGCTTGGGAGTCCTGCCGGGAGGGAATCAAGAGACCCAGTACTTC; CDR3: CASSLGVLPGGNQETQYF
size: -; D: -; J: TRBJ2-7; V: TRBV27; DNA: TGTGCCAGCAGTTTTAGCACAGGGCTAGCGGCGAGCTCCTACGAGCAGTACTTC; CDR3: CASSFSTGLAASSYEQYF
size: -; D: -; J: TRBJ2-1; V: TRBV7-8; DNA: TGTGCCAGCAGCCCGACTAGAGATGAGCAGTTCTTC; CDR3: CASSPTRDEQFF
size: once; D: -; J: TRBJ2-3; V: TRBV19; DNA: TGTGCCAGTAGTATGGGGGACAGCACAGATACGCAGTATTTT; CDR3: CASSMGDSTDTQYF
size: -; D: -; J: TRBJ1-4; V: TRBV7-8; DNA: TGTGCCAGCAGCTTAGCTGGCCGCAGGGAAAAACTGTTTTTT; CDR3: CASSLAGRREKLFF
size: -; D: -; J: TRBJ1-1; V: TRBV28; DNA: TGTGCCAGCAGGGACGCAGGGAGGGTCACTGAAGCTTTCTTT; CDR3: CASRDAGRVTEAFF
size: -; D: -; J: TRBJ2-7; V: TRBV10-3; DNA: TGTGCCATCAGTGAGTCTGCTGCGAACTACGAGCAGTACTTC; CDR3: CAISESAANYEQYF
size: -; D: -; J: TRBJ2-5; V: TRBV5-6; DNA: TGTGCCAGCAGCTTGATGTTTGGAACAGCGATAGAGACCCAGTACTTC; CDR3: CASSLMFGTAIETQYF
size: -; D: -; J: TRBJ2-2; V: TRBV5-1; DNA: TGCGCCAGCAGCTTGGGAATCGGGGTAAACACCGGGGAGCTGTTTTTT; CDR3: CASSLGIGVNTGELFF
size: -; D: TRBD1; J: TRBJ1-6; V: TRBV7-9; DNA: TGTGCCAGCAGCTTGATGGGACAGGGTTTCTCACCCCTCCACTTT; CDR3: CASSLMGQGFSPLHF
size: -; D: TRBD1; J: TRBJ2-2; V: TRBV5-1; DNA: TGCGCCAGCACCGCCAGACAGGGGAAGGCCGGGGAGCTGTTTTTT; CDR3: CASTARQGKAGELFF
size: -; D: TRBD1; J: TRBJ2-3; V: TRBV5-1; DNA: TGCGCCAGCAGCGCCGGGACAGGAGGCACAGATACGCAGTATTTT; CDR3: CASSAGTGGTDTQYF
size: -; D: -; J: TRBJ2-1; V: TRBV5-1; DNA: TGCGCCAGCAGCCACAACTGGGGAAGCTACAATGAGCAGTTCTTC; CDR3: CASSHNWGSYNEQFF
size: -; D: -; J: TRBJ1-5; V: TRBV10-2; DNA: TGCGCCAGCAGTGAGGGGAGTACGGCTAGCAATCAGCCCCAGCATTTT; CDR3: CASSEGSTASNQPQHF
size: -; D: TRBD1; J: TRBJ1-5; V: TRBV19; DNA: TGTGCCAGTAGTATTCTGGGACAGGGGAGTGGTCAGCCCCAGCATTTT; CDR3: CASSILGQGSGQPQHF
size: -; D: -; J: TRBJ2-3; V: TRBV5-1; DNA: TGCGCCAGCAGCTTGTTAGCGGTACCTAGCACAGATACGCAGTATTTT; CDR3: CASSLLAVPSTDTQYF
size: once; D: TRBD1; J: TRBJ2-7; V: TRBV9; DNA: TGTGCCAGCAGCGTAGGAATTGGGACAGCGCTGCAGGAGCAGTACTTC; CDR3: CASSVGIGTALQEQYF
size: -; D: -; J: TRBJ1-3; V: TRBV5-1; DNA: TGCGCCAGCAGCTTGGGAGTGTACTCTGGAAACACCATATATTTT; CDR3: CASSLGVYSGNTIYF
size: -; D: TRBD2; J: TRBJ2-1; V: TRBV7-2; DNA: TGTGCCAGCAGCTTCACCCGGGACTATGATGAGCAGTTCTTC; CDR3: CASSFTRDYDEQFF
size: -; D: TRBD1; J: TRBJ1-5; V: TRBV7-2; DNA: TGTGCCAGCAGCTTAGCCCCGGGACAGGGTAGGCAGCCCCAGCATTTT; CDR3: CASSLAPGQGRQPQHF
size: -; D: -; J: TRBJ1-5; V: TRBV7-8; DNA: TGTGCCAGCAGCCCAAGCTCTCAGCCCCAGCATTTT; CDR3: CASSPSSQPQHF
size: -; D: TRBD1; J: TRBJ1-2; V: TRBV27; DNA: TGTGCCAGCAGTCCTCCCGGAGGGGGCGCCTATGGCTACACCTTC; CDR3: CASSPPGGGAYGYTF